This record covers a single T cell receptor beta chain. Its antigen is still unknown. A far more abundant clone sits one base away, making this likely a read error. This entry is derived from a study of shared clonotypes between healthy human individuals. Study-level findings and limits: Among donors, sharing of clonotypes was expected to be affected by sequencing depth. Few donors limited the genetic and exposure-history diversity represented.

Germline V gene data show CDR1 as SGDLS and CDR2 as YYNGEE. This CDR3 has 14 residues. The authors split each subset's genomic DNA evenly across several immunoSEQ plates. Original analysis: From ImmunoSEQ came sequences covering only the junction and carrying no quality scores, so filtering differed. TCRdb's copy holds only in-frame clones and misses some; the assay was immunoSEQ multiplex PCR. The V and J calls and clone size were taken over from that table, and D and trimming were inferred from the DNA. Among fewer than 600,000 clones, more than 70% were seen once, and the ten largest hold around 11%.

The V gene is TRBV9, the J gene TRBJ1-1; D unclear. This TCR was recovered from a woman in her thirties or forties in good health. Some clones in this sample may be carry-over from other donors' samples. Sequencing was performed on PBMCs. The CDR3 sequence is CANSERVGNTEAFF. The CDR3 DNA follows: TGTGCCAACAGCGAGCGGGTGGGGAACACTGAAGCTTTCTTT.